This TCR beta chain emerged from a study of response to subunit inactivated influenza vaccine. Whole-study results and caveats: The authors suggested that every seasonal influenza vaccination recruits few new T cells.

As to this clonotype: Its matching antigen is unknown.

Losses at the gene ends were 4 bases for V and 0 bases for J; bases not matched to a gene: 7. This CDR3 is 16 amino acids long. Per the germline V gene, CDR1 is MDHEN and CDR2 is SYDVKM. TCRdb independently ran MiXCR on the RT-PCR reads; one entry per CDR3 protein. The sample contains around 170,000 distinct CDR3 sequences, about 11% of which appear only once. The V and J genes are TRBV28 and TRBJ2-3; 7 bases map to TRBD2. The TCR was taken from a man between 45 and 75 years old who received an inactivated influenza vaccine. The sequencing here drew on CD8+ T cells sorted from PBMCs, taken around 25 months after vaccination. The CDR3 region is CASSSPRGGSTDTQYF. DNA of the CDR3: TGTGCCAGCAGTTCACCTCGCGGGGGTAGCACAGATACGCAGTATTTT.